The next 4 T cell receptor beta chains were all read from a single sample in a study of radiotherapy plus CTLA-4 blockade in lung cancer. Method: immunoSEQ multiplex PCR; TCRdb's copy keeps in-frame clones and lacks some. The sample records fewer than 55,000 clones, 70% to 90% being singletons. The material was peripheral blood, obtained from a patient treated with radiotherapy plus ipilimumab. These receptor sequences come from a human donor with non-small cell lung cancer whose response to radiotherapy plus ipilimumab could not be evaluated.

The chain couples TRBV19 to TRBJ1-4; TRBD1 aligns across 7 bases. The V and J ends lost 6 bases and 1 base, in that order; junction bases with no gene match: 2. CDR3 size: 14 residues. Per the germline V gene, CDR1 is LNHDA and CDR2 is SQIVND (reference sequence). The CDR3 is CASSSGGTNEKLFF. The CDR3 DNA reads as TGTGCCAGTAGCTCAGGGGGAACTAATGAAAAACTGTTTTTT.

The V call is TRBV4-1, the J call TRBJ1-2; 8 bases fit TRBD1. Germline V gene sequence: CDR1 MGHRA, CDR2 YSYEKL. The CDR3 has 14 residues. Losses at the gene ends were 3 bases for V and 3 bases for J; bases not matched to a gene: 3. The CDR3 DNA reads TGCGCCAGCAGCCATTCAGGGGGCGACTATGGCTACACCTTC. It specifies CASSHSGGDYGYTF.

This clone qualifies as medium-sized. The genes are TRBV6-1 and TRBJ1-1, with TRBD1 as a possible D gene (5 bases). The ends were cut back, 7 bases at V and 5 bases at J, with 17 bases in the middle. This CDR3 spans 14 amino acids. The germline V gene encodes CDR1 MNHNS and CDR2 SASEGT. Here the CDR3 reads CASIRNLGGTEAFF. The CDR3 nucleotides read TGTGCCAGCATACGAAACCTCGGGGGGACTGAAGCTTTCTTT.

This rearrangement joins TRBV2 to TRBJ2-5; 13 nucleotides match TRBD2. Germline V CDR1 and CDR2: SNHLY, FYNNEI. This CDR3 comprises 14 residues. Trimming removed 9 bases from V and 4 bases from J; junction bases left unmatched: 5. The CDR3: CASRLAGGRETQYF. In DNA form, the CDR3 reads TGTGCCAGTAGACTAGCGGGAGGTAGAGAGACCCAGTACTTC.